The rows below give T cell receptor beta chains drawn from one sample of a study of cytomegalovirus exposure and HLA in healthy donors. The method was immunoSEQ multiplex PCR; TCRdb's version includes in-frame clones alone and lacks a portion of them. This table has around 120,000 clones, 80% appearing once. Sample: PBMCs. These receptors were taken from a male donor in good health and CMV-seronegative. The CDR3 runs from the conserved cysteine through the conserved F or W. The D gene is left open where the match is weak. Rows give clone size only sometimes, using once, few, many, or a class for an expanded clone.

CDR3 length	J gene	V gene	D gene	clone size	CDR3 DNA	CDR3 protein
15	TRBJ1-5	TRBV6-1	NA	NA	TGTGCCAGCAGCCCTTACGGCGGTAGCAATCAGCCCCAGCATTTT	CASSPYGGSNQPQHF
15	TRBJ2-7	TRBV7-2	TRBD1	NA	TGTGCCAGCAGCCCCCGGACAGGGGGCCCCTACGAGCAGTACTTC	CASSPRTGGPYEQYF
14	TRBJ2-7	TRBV9	NA	NA	TGTGCCAGCAGCGTAGAGGTCAGGGATTACGAGCAGTACTTC	CASSVEVRDYEQYF
14	TRBJ1-2	TRBV18	NA	NA	TGTGCCAGCTCACCACCGATGACAGCCGATGGCTACACCTTC	CASSPPMTADGYTF
15	TRBJ2-7	TRBV27	TRBD2	NA	TGTGCCAGCAGTCCGAACCCGGGACTAGACCGCGAGCAGTACTTC	CASSPNPGLDREQYF
15	TRBJ1-2	TRBV7-9	TRBD1	NA	TGTGCCAGCAGCTTTTACTCCGGGACAGCCTATGGCTACACCTTC	CASSFYSGTAYGYTF
15	TRBJ1-2	TRBV5-6	NA	once	TGTGCCAGCAGCTTGTTTCGGGAAACTAACTATGGCTACACCTTC	CASSLFRETNYGYTF
16	TRBJ1-3	TRBV6-5	NA	NA	TGTGCCAGCAGTTACGCGTCTCCATTAGCGGGAAACACCATATATTTT	CASSYASPLAGNTIYF
14	TRBJ1-1	TRBV11-2	NA	few	TGTGCCAGCAGCTTCTCGACAGAGAACACTGAAGCTTTCTTT	CASSFSTENTEAFF
11	TRBJ2-7	TRBV7-9	TRBD1	NA	TGTGCCGCGGGACAGGGTTACGAGCAGTACTTC	CAAGQGYEQYF
13	TRBJ2-1	TRBV30	NA	NA	TGTGCCTGGAGTGCGGCAGGGGCTGGGGAGCAGTTCTTC	CAWSAAGAGEQFF
14	TRBJ2-7	TRBV5-5	NA	NA	TGTGCCAGCAGCCTTACCGGGAAGGCCTACGAGCAGTACTTC	CASSLTGKAYEQYF
13	TRBJ1-1	TRBV30	TRBD1	NA	TGTGCCTGGATCAATCAGGGGGCGAGTGAAGCTTTCTTT	CAWINQGASEAFF
13	TRBJ2-7	TRBV28	NA	NA	TGTGCCAGCAGGGAGGGGGCGATCTACGAGCAGTACTTC	CASREGAIYEQYF
14	TRBJ1-5	TRBV10-2	NA	NA	TGCGCCAGCACGGGGAGGGTTAACAATCAGCCCCAGCATTTT	CASTGRVNNQPQHF
16	TRBJ1-3	TRBV15	NA	NA	TGTGCCACCAGCAGAGATACGAGACTCTCTGGAAACACCATATATTTT	CATSRDTRLSGNTIYF
17	TRBJ1-1	TRBV7-2	TRBD1	NA	TGTGCCAGCAGGGGCCCCCGCGGGACAGCCAGGGGCACTGAAGCTTTCTTT	CASRGPRGTARGTEAFF
13	TRBJ2-3	TRBV30	NA	NA	TGTGCCTGGAGTTATACAGCCTCCATTGCGCAGTATTTT	CAWSYTASIAQYF
15	TRBJ1-2	TRBV6-6	NA	NA	TGTGCCAGCAGTTACGGGGGGGGGCTTAACTATGGCTACACCTTC	CASSYGGGLNYGYTF
12	TRBJ1-5	TRBV9	NA	NA	TGTGCCAGCGGTGCGAGCAATCAGCCCCAGCATTTT	CASGASNQPQHF
15	TRBJ2-7	TRBV25-1	NA	NA	TGTGCCAGCAGCAATAGCGGAAACCTCTCCTACGAGCAGTACTTC	CASSNSGNLSYEQYF
16	TRBJ1-6	TRBV5-6	NA	NA	TGTGCCAGCAGCTCCCTTGAGGGCCGGGGATACTCACCCCTCCACTTT	CASSSLEGRGYSPLHF
17	TRBJ2-5	TRBV7-9	TRBD2	NA	TGTGCCAGCAGCGACGGGGGGACTAGCGGGCCCCAAGAGACCCAGTACTTC	CASSDGGTSGPQETQYF
13	TRBJ1-1	TRBV27	TRBD1	NA	TGTGCCAGCAGCATGAAACAGGGGATCATAGCTTTCTTT	CASSMKQGIIAFF
22	TRBJ2-1	TRBV18	TRBD2	NA	TGTGCCAGCTCACCAAACAGGCTCAGGGACGGTCGACTAGCGGGAGGGCCGAATGAGCAGTTCTTC	CASSPNRLRDGRLAGGPNEQFF
16	TRBJ2-1	TRBV15	TRBD2	NA	TGTGCCACCAGCAGAGAGTGGCTAGCGGCCTTCAATGAGCAGTTCTTC	CATSREWLAAFNEQFF
15	TRBJ1-4	TRBV6-1	NA	NA	TGTGCCAGCAGTGAACTGAGACACGGGGGTGAAAAACTGTTTTTT	CASSELRHGGEKLFF
15	TRBJ1-5	TRBV30	NA	once	TGTGCCTGGAGTGTACTCGCAGGGGGCAATCAGCCCCAGCATTTT	CAWSVLAGGNQPQHF
18	TRBJ2-7	TRBV5-1	TRBD1	NA	TGCGCCAGCAGTTTGTTAACGACAGGGCTTAATTCTCGGTACGAGCAGTACTTC	CASSLLTTGLNSRYEQYF
15	TRBJ1-2	TRBV7-2	NA	NA	TGTGCCAGCAGCTTAACGGTAAATTCCAACTATGGCTACACCTTC	CASSLTVNSNYGYTF
13	TRBJ2-7	TRBV4-2	TRBD1	NA	TGTGCCAGCAGCATCGGACAGGCCTACGAGCAGTACTTC	CASSIGQAYEQYF
15	TRBJ2-3	TRBV6-4	NA	NA	TGTGCCAGCAGTGACTCGATGGGCGGGGTGGATACGCAGTATTTT	CASSDSMGGVDTQYF
13	TRBJ1-1	TRBV10-1	TRBD1	NA	TGCGCCAGCAGTTCAGGGGGTAGAACTGAAGCTTTCTTT	CASSSGGRTEAFF
11	TRBJ1-1	TRBV10-2	NA	NA	TGCGCCAGCACTACCAACACTGAAGCTTTCTTT	CASTTNTEAFF
15	TRBJ1-2	TRBV7-2	NA	NA	TGTGCCAGCAGCTTCACCCTTGGACAAGAAAATGGCTACACCTTC	CASSFTLGQENGYTF
19	TRBJ1-5	TRBV4-1	NA	NA	TGCGCCAGCAGCCAGGACCCCAAAACCGACGGGACACTCAATCAGCCCCAGCATTTT	CASSQDPKTDGTLNQPQHF
13	TRBJ2-6	TRBV4-2	TRBD1	NA	TGTGCCATGGGACAGCCGGGGGCCAACGTCCTGACTTTC	CAMGQPGANVLTF
15	TRBJ1-1	TRBV18	TRBD1	NA	TGTGCCAGCTCACAACCGGGACAGCAGGGAGGAGGAGCTTTCTTT	CASSQPGQQGGGAFF
14	TRBJ2-7	TRBV2	TRBD1	NA	TGTGCCAGCAGTGAAGGACAGGGTATATACGAGCAGTACTTC	CASSEGQGIYEQYF
14	TRBJ2-4	TRBV29-1	NA	NA	TGCAGCGTTGAAGGAGGGGGTGCCAAAAACATTCAGTACTTC	CSVEGGGAKNIQYF
15	TRBJ2-1	TRBV4-1	NA	few	TGCGCCAGCAGCCCTAGCGAATTTACCTACAATGAGCAGTTCTTC	CASSPSEFTYNEQFF
15	TRBJ1-5	TRBV2	TRBD1	NA	TGTGCCAGCAGGATGGGACAGTCTAGCAATCAGCCCCAGCATTTT	CASRMGQSSNQPQHF
16	TRBJ2-1	TRBV13	TRBD2	NA	TGTGCCAGCAGCTTAGGCGGGGGGTTTGAGTACAATGAGCAGTTCTTC	CASSLGGGFEYNEQFF
15	TRBJ1-6	TRBV9	NA	NA	TGTGCCAGCAGCGTAGGCAAAGGCTTGGGCTCACCCCTCCACTTT	CASSVGKGLGSPLHF
13	TRBJ1-6	TRBV27	TRBD1	NA	TGTGCCAGCAGTTTTAGGGGGCAGTCACCCCCCCACTTT	CASSFRGQSPPHF
12	TRBJ2-3	TRBV30	NA	NA	TGTGCCTGGAGTGTCCTAACAGATACGCAGTATTTT	CAWSVLTDTQYF
14	TRBJ1-1	TRBV18	NA	once	TGTGCCAGCTCACCATCCGGACAGAACACTGAAGCTTTCTTT	CASSPSGQNTEAFF
16	TRBJ2-7	TRBV27	NA	NA	TGTGCCAGCAGTTCAGCGGGACACCAGGCCCCCTACGAGCAGTACTTC	CASSSAGHQAPYEQYF
14	TRBJ2-1	TRBV9	TRBD1	NA	TGTGCCAGCAGCGTAAACACAGGGGACAATGAGCAGTTCTTC	CASSVNTGDNEQFF
13	TRBJ2-1	TRBV19	NA	few	TGTGCCAGCCACCGTCTAACCGACAATGAGCAGTTCTTC	CASHRLTDNEQFF
15	TRBJ2-5	TRBV6-1	TRBD2	NA	TGTGCTAGCAGTCCGCGACTAGCGGGAGTAGGGGAGCAGTACTTC	CASSPRLAGVGEQYF
14	TRBJ2-1	TRBV5-1	NA	NA	TGCGCCAGCAGCTTGGGACTAGCCTACAATGAGCAGTTCTTC	CASSLGLAYNEQFF
15	TRBJ2-1	TRBV6-5	TRBD1	NA	TGTGCCAGCAGTCGCGGACAGGGGGCATTCAATGAGCAGTTCTTC	CASSRGQGAFNEQFF
13	TRBJ2-7	TRBV30	TRBD1	few	TGTGCCTGGACCCGGACAGGAGATAACGAGCAGTACTTC	CAWTRTGDNEQYF
16	TRBJ1-1	TRBV4-2	TRBD1	NA	TGTGCCAGCAGCCAAGGAGTGGGGACAGGGGACACTGAAGCTTTCTTT	CASSQGVGTGDTEAFF
16	TRBJ1-3	TRBV7-9	TRBD1	NA	TGTTCCAGCAGCTTAACCGCGACAGGGGGCGGAAACACCATATATTTT	CSSSLTATGGGNTIYF
16	TRBJ1-6	TRBV7-2	TRBD1	NA	TGTGCCAGCAGCCCCCGGGACAGGGAGGCGAGATCACCCCTCCACTTT	CASSPRDREARSPLHF
15	TRBJ2-2	TRBV5-1	NA	NA	TGCGCCAGCAGCTTCGGCCTAGCAGACACCGGGGAGCTGTTTTTT	CASSFGLADTGELFF